What follows are 31 T cell receptor beta chains derived from one specimen sequenced in a study of T cell responses to AZD1222 COVID-19 vaccine. TCRdb's table, derived via immunoSEQ multiplex PCR, lists solely in-frame clones and lacks some. This sample has fewer than 120,000 clones; roughly 93% occur once, and the top ten carry around 2.8%. The sequenced sample was peripheral blood, obtained 28 days after the second AZD1222 dose. All receptors come from an adult who received the AZD1222 COVID-19 vaccine.

CDR3 residues: CASRGQGRYGYTF. The DNA for the CDR3 is TGTGCCAGCAGGGGACAGGGGCGGTATGGCTACACCTTC. The chain combines TRBV2 with TRBJ1-2, with 10 bases fitting TRBD1. Germline CDR1 is SNHLY and CDR2 is FYNNEI. Trimming removed 6 bases from V and 5 bases from J; junction bases left unmatched: 3. This CDR3 is built from 13 residues.

Worth noting for this clone: The missing conserved phenylalanine or tryptophan at the end of this CDR3 makes a read error likely. No DNA is shown, since the ends of the CDR3 on it are uncertain; the CDR3 is the one TCRdb lists. The chain joins TRBV6-5 to TRBJ1-6; the table's D call, TRBD1, has no DNA check behind it. The CDR3 spans 13 residues, counting both ends. Germline assignment: CDR1 MNHEY and CDR2 SVGAGI. The CDR3 here is CASSYSRTGGIQL.

V gene TRBV24-1 combines with J gene TRBJ2-1; weak D call: TRBD1 (7 bases). V lost 2 bases and J 7 bases, leaving 11 bases between the germline ends. Germline V lookup: CDR1 KGHDR, CDR2 SFDVKD. CDR3 size: 14 residues. The CDR3 nucleotides are TGTGCCACCAGTGATTCACAGGGGAGGAATGAGCAGTTCTTC. Encoded protein: CATSDSQGRNEQFF.

V and J are TRBV5-1 and TRBJ1-5, with D possibly matching TRBD1 (6 bases). This CDR3 is built from 18 residues. The germline gives CDR1 SGHRS, CDR2 YFSETQ. Trimming left V 1 base short and J 5 bases short, with 22 bases between. The CDR3 DNA follows: TGCGCCAGCAGCTTGATCCCTGGGGGGGGCGCAGGTGATCAGCCCCAGCATTTT. Translation: CASSLIPGGGAGDQPQHF. Full variable domain (missing parts from reference TRBV5-1 and TRBJ1-5): KAGVTQTPRYLIKTRGQQVTLSCSPISGHRSVSWYQQTPGQGLQFLFEYFSETQRNKGNFPGRFSGRQFSNSRSEMNVSTLELGDSALYLCASSLIPGGGAGDQPQHFGDGTRLSIL.

J is TRBJ2-1 and V is TRBV6-5; possible D gene TRBD2, 5 bases. V shed 4 bases and J shed 0 bases, with 13 bases lying between them. CDR3 length equals 16 residues. Germline V gene sequence: CDR1 MNHEY, CDR2 SVGAGI. DNA of the CDR3: TGTGCCAGCAGTTCTTCTAGCCGAAGCTCCTACAATGAGCAGTTCTTC. It encodes CASSSSSRSSYNEQFF.

The gene calls are TRBV14 and TRBJ2-3, with D possibly being TRBD2 (6 bases). This CDR3 contains 15 residues. V lost 3 bases to trimming and J lost 5 bases, with 15 bases between them. The germline V gene encodes CDR1 SGHDN and CDR2 FVKESK. The CDR3 bases are TGTGCCAGCAGCCAGGATCTTGGGGGAGGAGATACGCAGTATTTT. Encoded protein: CASSQDLGGGDTQYF.

The rearrangement uses TRBV5-1 and TRBJ2-3; D gene ambiguous. CDR3 length equals 12 residues. V dropped 4 bases and J dropped 0 bases, with 3 bases sitting between them. The germline gives CDR1 SGHRS, CDR2 YFSETQ. This chain's CDR3 is CASSDSTDTQYF. CDR3 bases: TGCGCCAGCAGCGACAGCACAGATACGCAGTATTTT.

This clone has more than one count but fewer than ten. The genes are TRBV11-2 and TRBJ1-2; D ambiguous. This CDR3 is 13 amino acids long. Trimming shortened V by 5 bases and J by 0 bases, and 7 bases separated the two germline ends. Germline V gives CDR1 SGHAT, CDR2 FQNNGV. The CDR3 DNA sequence: TGTGCCAGCAGCCCCCCGGCTAACTATGGCTACACCTTC. Encoded protein: CASSPPANYGYTF.

J is TRBJ1-2 and V is TRBV7-6; D gene unclear. CDR1 and CDR2 (germline): SGHVS, FNYEAQ. Trimming took 5 bases from V and 0 from J, leaving 16 bases between them. The length of the CDR3 is 16 residues. The CDR3, as DNA: TGTGCCAGCAGCGCCCGGACGGAGATAGCTAACTATGGCTACACCTTC. It is translated as CASSARTEIANYGYTF.

The rearrangement links TRBV7-2 to TRBJ2-3; TRBD2 matches 11 bases. The germline V gene has CDR1 SGHTA and CDR2 FQGNSA. Trimming cost V 4 bases and J 5 bases; bases outside gene matches: 8. The CDR3 runs 16 residues. Here the CDR3 reads CASSSLAGGPGDTQYF. The DNA for the CDR3 is TGTGCCAGCAGCTCCCTAGCGGGGGGACCGGGAGATACGCAGTATTTT.

This clone came up once. The genes are TRBV5-1 and TRBJ2-4; D may be TRBD1 (6 bases). The CDR3 runs 13 residues. V lost 1 base to trimming and J lost 9 bases, with 11 bases between them. Germline V gives CDR1 SGHRS, CDR2 YFSETQ. CDR3 sequence (DNA): TGCGCCAGCAGCTTGACAGGGTCCGGCATTCAGTACTTC. Its protein is CASSLTGSGIQYF.

The chain joins TRBV13 to TRBJ2-7, with 9 bases matching TRBD1. This CDR3 has 14 amino acids. The germline V gene encodes CDR1 PRHDT and CDR2 FYEKMQ (reference sequence). Trimming cost V 5 bases and J 5 bases; bases outside gene matches: 7. For the CDR3, the DNA is TGTGCCAGCAGCCGAAGGACAGGGGACCACGAGCAGTACTTC. The encoded protein is CASSRRTGDHEQYF.

This chain uses TRBV6-2 or TRBV6-3 with TRBJ1-1; 8 bases are shared with TRBD1. The CDR3 extends over 16 amino acids. J gave up 0 bases and V 6 bases, and 9 bases lay outside the gene matches. Germline V CDR1 and CDR2: MNHEY, SVGEGT. The CDR3 DNA sequence: TGTGCCAGCAGCTGGACAGGGAGGCACATGAACACTGAAGCTTTCTTT. Protein sequence: CASSWTGRHMNTEAFF.

The V call is TRBV19, the J call TRBJ2-3, with D perhaps TRBD2 (6 bases). CDR3 length: 17 residues. V was shortened by 5 bases and J by 0 bases, with 18 bases between the two germline ends. The germline CDR1 and CDR2 sequences are LNHDA and SQIVND (reference sequence). The CDR3 spells CASSPLWGGLSTDTQYF. The DNA for the CDR3 is TGTGCCAGTAGTCCCCTGTGGGGTGGACTAAGCACAGATACGCAGTATTTT.

In its sample, this clone was seen once. This chain uses TRBV5-4 with TRBJ2-7; D possibly corresponds to TRBD1 (5 bases). CDR3 size: 15 residues. The V and J ends lost 4 bases and 4 bases respectively, with 18 bases between them. CDR1 SGHNT and CDR2 YYREEE come from the germline V gene (reference sequence). In nucleotides, the CDR3 is TGTGCCAGCAGCGACCGGACACGGACGACTTACGAGCAGTACTTC. Translating it yields CASSDRTRTTYEQYF.

The chain recombines TRBV6-5 with TRBJ2-3, with no clear D. V lost 0 bases, J lost 3 bases, and 10 bases lay in between. This CDR3 is 15 amino acids long. Germline CDR1 reads MNHEY; CDR2 reads SVGAGI. The CDR3 spells CASSYSGARTDTQYF. DNA for the CDR3: TGTGCCAGCAGTTACTCAGGAGCGCGGACAGATACGCAGTATTTT.

This clone has just one count. The chain couples TRBV6-5 to TRBJ2-2, with TRBD2 matching over 14 bases. V lost 6 bases, J lost 7 bases, and 1 base stayed unmatched. CDR3 length: 14 amino acids. Germline V gives CDR1 MNHEY, CDR2 SVGAGI. CDR3 in amino acids: CASRGLAGVGELFF. CDR3 coding DNA: TGTGCCAGCAGGGGACTAGCGGGAGTCGGGGAGCTGTTTTTT.

This chain uses TRBV5-1 with TRBJ2-6; D is possibly TRBD1 (5 bases). The V end was cut by 2 bases, the J end by 3 bases, with 12 bases between. The CDR3 is made up of 16 amino acids. Germline assignment: CDR1 SGHRS and CDR2 YFSETQ. The CDR3 DNA sequence: TGCGCCAGCAGCTTCTTCGGACAAAATGGGGCCAACGTCCTGACTTTC. It is translated as CASSFFGQNGANVLTF.

The chain recombines TRBV12-3 or TRBV12-4 with TRBJ1-6; TRBD1 might be the D (5 bases). CDR3 length: 13 amino acids. The V end was cut by 1 base, the J end by 7 bases, with 5 bases between. In DNA form, the CDR3 reads TGTGCCAGCAGTTTAGGGGGGAATTCACCCCTCCACTTT. It yields the protein CASSLGGNSPLHF.

The chain uses TRBV11-2 and TRBJ2-3; D unresolved. CDR1 is SGHAT, CDR2 FQNNGV, per germline. Trimming stripped 4 bases from V and 0 bases from J, with 8 bases between. This CDR3 spans 14 amino acids. CDR3 residues: CASSSLDSTDTQYF. The CDR3 DNA sequence: TGTGCCAGCAGCTCCCTGGACAGCACAGATACGCAGTATTTT.

The chain employs TRBV13 and TRBJ1-1; 9 nucleotides line up with TRBD1. V was pared by 3 bases and J by 4 bases, with 6 bases of the junction left unmatched. The germline V gene encodes CDR1 PRHDT and CDR2 FYEKMQ (reference sequence). This CDR3 region has 15 residues. The chain's CDR3 is CASSLNRGQSTEAFF. For the CDR3, the DNA is TGTGCCAGCAGCTTGAACAGGGGGCAAAGCACTGAAGCTTTCTTT. Looking up the rest from reference TRBV13 and TRBJ1-1 gives the full variable domain: AAGVIQSPRHLIKEKRETATLKCYPIPRHDTVYWYQQGPGQDPQFLISFYEKMQSDKGSIPDRFSAQQFSDYHSELNMSSLELGDSALYFCASSLNRGQSTEAFFGQGTRLTVV.

The chain recombines TRBV6-5 with TRBJ2-5, with D unclear. The V end lost 7 bases, the J end lost 5 bases, and 14 bases lay between the germline ends. CDR3 length: 13 residues. Germline V gene sequence: CDR1 MNHEY, CDR2 SVGAGI. The CDR3 nucleotides are TGTGCCAGCATCCCCTCGACTGAGGAGACCCAGTACTTC. Translation: CASIPSTEETQYF.

The chain is built from TRBV5-1 and TRBJ2-7; 9 nucleotides match TRBD1. The CDR3 runs to 17 residues. CDR1 SGHRS and CDR2 YFSETQ come from the germline V gene. Germline trimming cut 0 bases from V and 4 bases from J; bases unmatched to any gene: 11. CDR3 sequence: CASSLASGTGMTYEQYF. CDR3 nucleotides: TGCGCCAGCAGCTTGGCATCCGGGACAGGGATGACGTACGAGCAGTACTTC.

This chain uses TRBV4-1 with TRBJ2-7, with 8 bases fitting TRBD2. Germline CDR1 MGHRA, CDR2 YSYEKL. J was trimmed by 4 bases and V by 4 bases; bases with no gene match: 12. This CDR3 contains 16 residues. The CDR3 spells CASSPSQGTRTYEQYF. CDR3 nucleotide sequence: TGCGCCAGCAGCCCCTCGCAAGGGACTAGGACTTACGAGCAGTACTTC.

The chain joins TRBV5-4 to TRBJ2-6; D unclear. Trimming stripped 3 bases from V and 1 base from J, with 8 bases between. Germline CDR1 and CDR2: SGHNT and YYREEE (reference sequence). The CDR3 totals 15 residues. The chain's CDR3 is CASSSKKSGANVLTF. CDR3 nucleotide sequence: TGTGCCAGCAGCTCCAAGAAGTCTGGGGCCAACGTCCTGACTTTC.

This clone is a singleton in its sample. The chain links TRBV5-8 to TRBJ1-1, with 8 bases fitting TRBD1. The CDR3 loop spans 14 amino acids. Trimming at V came to 4 bases and at J to 3 bases, leaving 5 bases not matched to a gene. Per the germline V gene, CDR1 is SGHTS and CDR2 is YDEGEE. CDR3 loop: CASSSGQGYTEAFF. DNA for the CDR3: TGTGCCAGCAGCAGCGGACAGGGCTACACTGAAGCTTTCTTT. Supplemented by reference TRBV5-8 and TRBJ1-1, the full variable domain reads EAGVTQSPTHLIKTRGQQATLRCSPISGHTSVYWYQQALGLGLQFLLWYDEGEERNRGNFPPRFSGRQFPNYSSELNVNALELEDSALYLCASSSGQGYTEAFFGQGTRLTVV.

The chain uses TRBV6-2 or TRBV6-3 and TRBJ2-7; possibly TRBD2 for D (6 bases). This CDR3 spans 13 amino acids. Trimming shortened V by 5 bases and J by 0 bases, and 8 bases separated the two germline ends. CDR1 and CDR2 from the germline V gene are MNHEY and SVGEGT. Here the CDR3 reads CASSPRDSYEQYF. The CDR3 DNA reads as TGTGCCAGCAGTCCGCGGGACTCCTACGAGCAGTACTTC.

The V gene is TRBV25-1, the J gene TRBJ1-6, with unresolved D. This CDR3 contains 17 residues. Trimming shortened V by 1 base and J by 4 bases, and 14 bases separated the two germline ends. From germline, CDR1 is MGHDK and CDR2 SYGVNS. The DNA of the CDR3 is TGTGCCAGCAGTGAATCCGAGTCAGAGTCGTATAATTCACCCCTCCACTTT. It translates to CASSESESESYNSPLHF. Complete variable domain (other parts from reference TRBV25-1 and TRBJ1-6): EADIYQTPRYLVIGTGKKITLECSQTMGHDKMYWYQQDPGMELHLIHYSYGVNSTEKGDLSSESTVSRIRTEHFPLTLESARPSHTSQYLCASSESESESYNSPLHFGNGTRLTVT.

The rearrangement joins TRBV5-8 to TRBJ1-2; D remains unclear. This CDR3 is built from 9 residues. Germline V gives CDR1 SGHTS, CDR2 YDEGEE. V was trimmed by 7 bases and J by 8 bases, leaving 6 bases between them. Written as DNA, the CDR3 is TGTGCCAGCGGTAGCGGCTACACCTTC. It yields the protein CASGSGYTF.

The chain links TRBV7-8 to TRBJ2-7; D is uncertain. The V and J ends lost 5 bases and 3 bases respectively, with 8 bases between them. The CDR3 contains 12 residues. Germline V gene lookup returns CDR1 SGHVS and CDR2 FQNEAQ. The CDR3 nucleotides read TGTGCCAGCAGCAGAACCCTCTACGAGCAGTACTTC. It translates to CASSRTLYEQYF.

The rearrangement joins TRBV6-5 to TRBJ1-4; maybe TRBD1 (6 bases). CDR3 size: 14 residues. Looked up from germline, CDR1 is MNHEY and CDR2 is SVGAGI. V lost 7 bases and J lost 6, with 15 bases in between. CDR3 sequence reads: CASTSRGGHEKLFF. As DNA, the CDR3 is TGTGCCAGCACCTCGAGGGGGGGTCATGAAAAACTGTTTTTT.